Each of the 17 T cell receptor beta chains below was sequenced from the same sample in a study of OX40 agonist ivuxolimab in advanced cancers. Libraries were built with the immunoSEQ multiplex PCR assay. In its TCRdb copy, this immuneACCESS table keeps in-frame sequences only and misses some clones. Where compared with another copy, unresolved V genes explain less than half of these, and the others have no known cause. Present in this sample are tens of thousands of clones, 86% of which were seen just once. Around 2% of the sample goes to the ten largest clones. This sample comprised CD4+ or CD8+ T cells sorted from blood, obtained in a trial of the OX40 agonist ivuxolimab. Receptors were obtained from an adult with an advanced solid tumor such as melanoma, head and neck, liver or kidney cancer.

The gene calls are TRBV11-1 and TRBJ2-7; TRBD1 aligns across 10 bases. V lost 5 bases and J lost 7; bases outside the gene matches: 5. Germline V lookup: CDR1 SGHAT, CDR2 FQDESV (reference sequence). The CDR3 runs 13 residues. CDR3 region: CASSPDRGHEQYF. In DNA, the CDR3 is TGTGCCAGCAGCCCTGACAGGGGGCATGAGCAGTACTTC.

This chain joins TRBV15 and TRBJ2-1; perhaps TRBD2 as D (6 bases). The CDR3 has 16 amino acids. V was trimmed by 4 bases and J by 6 bases, leaving 19 bases between them. The germline V gene has CDR1 LNHNV and CDR2 YYDKDF (reference sequence). The CDR3 region is CATSKSPGAGANEQFF. The CDR3 region has the DNA TGTGCCACCAGCAAGAGTCCGGGAGCCGGGGCCAATGAGCAGTTCTTC.

This chain connects TRBV4-1 to TRBJ2-3, with 9 bases aligning to TRBD1. Germline V gene lookup returns CDR1 MGHRA and CDR2 YSYEKL. The CDR3 extends over 16 amino acids. V gave up 0 bases and J gave up 6 bases; unmatched junction bases: 7. CDR3 protein: CASSQDRTGGADTQYF. In nucleotides, the CDR3 is TGCGCCAGCAGCCAAGATCGTACAGGGGGCGCGGATACGCAGTATTTT.

The sample holds one count of this clone. The rearrangement joins TRBV5-1 to TRBJ2-3; D may be TRBD1 or TRBD2 (5 bases each). The CDR3 covers 15 residues. CDR1 is SGHRS, CDR2 YFSETQ, per germline. Trimming removed 0 bases from V and 3 bases from J, with 11 bases in between. The CDR3 DNA reads as TGCGCCAGCAGCTTGGGTGGCTGGGGGACAGATACGCAGTATTTT. Protein sequence: CASSLGGWGTDTQYF.

The rearrangement uses TRBV5-5 and TRBJ2-5; D could derive from TRBD1 or TRBD2 (6 bases each). CDR1 is SGHKS, CDR2 YYEKEE, per germline (reference sequence). This CDR3 has 14 residues. The V and J ends lost 3 bases and 2 bases respectively, with 11 bases between them. This chain's CDR3 is CASSSWGAQETQYF. CDR3 in DNA: TGTGCCAGCAGCTCATGGGGGGCTCAAGAGACCCAGTACTTC.

V is TRBV5-1 and J is TRBJ2-5; D gene ambiguous. The DNA end is more similar to TRBJ2-7, so the J call may be wrong. Germline loops: CDR1 SGHRS, CDR2 YFSETQ. The CDR3 has 13 amino acids. The DNA for the CDR3 is TGCGCCAGCAGCTTGGTCACAGACGGCGAGCAGTACTTC. Amino acids: CASSLVTDGEQYF.

V usage is TRBV6-6 and J usage is TRBJ1-6, with TRBD1 as a possible D gene (5 bases). Germline lookup yields CDR1 MNHNY and CDR2 SVGAGI (reference sequence). V was cut by 2 bases and J by 7 bases, with 15 bases left in between. The CDR3 runs to 16 residues. The CDR3 DNA sequence: TGTGCCAGCAGTTACCCGGTGGGAGGGGTCAATTCACCCCTCCACTTT. Residues: CASSYPVGGVNSPLHF.

J is TRBJ1-5 and V is TRBV28; 9 bases match TRBD1. Germline trimming cut 2 bases from V and 2 bases from J; bases unmatched to any gene: 4. The CDR3 spans 16 residues. The germline V gene has CDR1 MDHEN and CDR2 SYDVKM. The CDR3 loop reads CASSLRWTGGNQPQHF. CDR3 in DNA: TGTGCCAGCAGTTTACGGTGGACAGGGGGCAATCAGCCCCAGCATTTT.

The V gene is TRBV19, the J gene TRBJ1-5; D remains unclear. Germline V lookup: CDR1 LNHDA, CDR2 SQIVND (reference sequence). This CDR3 contains 14 residues. V dropped 3 bases and J dropped 1 base, with 7 bases sitting between them. DNA for the CDR3: TGTGCCAGTAGTATGGCAAGGAGCAATCAGCCCCAGCATTTT. Translating gives CASSMARSNQPQHF.

J is TRBJ2-1 and V is TRBV7-8; 10 bases are shared with TRBD2. V was pared by 5 bases and J by 9 bases, with 10 bases of the junction left unmatched. Germline V lookup: CDR1 SGHVS, CDR2 FQNEAQ. The CDR3 spans 15 residues. CDR3 in DNA: TGTGCCAGCAGCCGTATAGCGGGAGGAGGGGGTGAGCAGTTCTTC. Protein: CASSRIAGGGGEQFF.

This clone was seen a few times. The chain couples TRBV28 to TRBJ2-7; TRBD1 matches 7 bases. V lost 9 bases to trimming and J lost 1 base; unmatched junction nucleotides: 6. This CDR3 has 13 residues. Per the germline V gene, CDR1 is MDHEN and CDR2 is SYDVKM. The CDR3 sequence: CASRGQASYEQYF. The CDR3 nucleotides are TGTGCCAGTCGAGGACAGGCGTCCTACGAGCAGTACTTC. Full variable domain (missing parts from reference TRBV28 and TRBJ2-7): DVKVTQSSRYLVKRTGEKVFLECVQDMDHENMFWYRQDPGLGLRLIYFSYDVKMKEKGDIPEGYSVSREKKERFSLILESASTNQTSMYLCASRGQASYEQYFGPGTRLTVT.

The CDR3 here is CSAARTLGFF. In DNA, the CDR3 is TGCAGTGCTGCACGGACCCTTGGTTTCTTT. The V gene is TRBV20-1, the J gene TRBJ1-1; D is unresolved. CDR1 DFQATT and CDR2 SNEGSKA come from the germline V gene (reference sequence). V lost 5 bases and J lost 13, with 14 bases in between. The CDR3 spans 10 residues.

J is TRBJ1-4 and V is TRBV29-1; the match to TRBD1 covers 11 bases. The V gene end was trimmed by 4 bases and the J gene end by 12 bases; junction bases not matched to a gene: 10. CDR1 SQVTM and CDR2 ANQGSEA come from the germline V gene. There are 14 residues in the CDR3. The CDR3 here is CSVGPAGQGGQLFF. The CDR3 nucleotides read TGCAGCGTTGGCCCCGCGGGACAGGGGGGGCAACTGTTTTTT. Supplemented by reference TRBV29-1 and TRBJ1-4, the full variable domain reads SAVISQKPSRDICQRGTSLTIQCQVDSQVTMMFWYRQQPGQSLTLIATANQGSEATYESGFVIDKFPISRPNLTFSTLTVSNMSPEDSSIYLCSVGPAGQGGQLFFGSGTQLSVL.

The CDR3 DNA is TGTGCCATCAGTCCCTCGGACCTCACAGATACGCAGTATTTT. It translates to CAISPSDLTDTQYF. This chain uses TRBV10-3 with TRBJ2-3; no clear D gene. Per the germline V gene, CDR1 is ENHRY and CDR2 is SYGVKD. CDR3 size: 14 residues. Trimming took off 5 bases at V and 2 bases at J, with 11 bases between the two ends.

The V gene is TRBV15, the J gene TRBJ2-2; TRBD1 might be the D (5 bases). The CDR3 covers 15 residues. Trimming took off 3 bases at V and 6 bases at J, with 14 bases between the two ends. Per the germline V gene, CDR1 is LNHNV and CDR2 is YYDKDF (reference sequence). CDR3 nucleotides: TGTGCCACCAGCAGTCCCCAGGGTGGGTCCGGGGAGCTGTTTTTT. This codes for CATSSPQGGSGELFF.

This chain connects TRBV5-1 to TRBJ2-3; 13 bases are shared with TRBD2. Germline CDR1 reads SGHRS; CDR2 reads YFSETQ. The CDR3 contains 18 residues. V lost 5 bases, J lost 1 base, and 10 bases stayed unmatched. The CDR3 protein is CASSFGTSGIWGTDTQYF. Here the CDR3 DNA reads TGCGCCAGCAGTTTCGGGACTAGCGGGATTTGGGGCACAGATACGCAGTATTTT.

The chain uses TRBV7-2 and TRBJ2-7, with 11 bases identical to TRBD1. V shed 1 base and J 3 bases; nucleotides not matched to a gene: 5. Germline V gene data show CDR1 as SGHTA and CDR2 as FQGNSA. This CDR3 spans 16 amino acids. The CDR3 here is CASSLGDRGTVYEQYF. The CDR3 DNA reads as TGTGCCAGCAGCTTAGGGGACAGGGGGACGGTCTACGAGCAGTACTTC.